One TCR beta chain is described in this entry. The data stem from a study of Graves' ophthalmopathy and Graves' hyperthyroidism. For repertoire sequencing, the TCR beta CDR3 regions were amplified from RNA transcripts. HTBI primers served in a first-round RT-PCR, which a second-round multiplex PCR followed. Using its own MiXCR run on the multiplex PCR reads, TCRdb lists one record per CDR3 protein. This sample has about 600,000 distinct CDR3 sequences, with approximately 37% found just once. Germline CDR1 SGHRS, CDR2 YFSETQ. The CDR3 is 16 residues long. Trimming cost V 4 bases and J 4 bases; bases outside gene matches: 8.

Source material: peripheral blood or thyroid tissue (not recorded which). The TCR comes from an adult man with Graves' hyperthyroidism. The chain combines TRBV5-1 with TRBJ1-4; 9 bases map to TRBD1. CDR3 DNA: TGCGCCAGCAGCCCGCTCCGGGACAGGGTTAATGAAAAACTGTTTTTT. Encoded protein: CASSPLRDRVNEKLFF.